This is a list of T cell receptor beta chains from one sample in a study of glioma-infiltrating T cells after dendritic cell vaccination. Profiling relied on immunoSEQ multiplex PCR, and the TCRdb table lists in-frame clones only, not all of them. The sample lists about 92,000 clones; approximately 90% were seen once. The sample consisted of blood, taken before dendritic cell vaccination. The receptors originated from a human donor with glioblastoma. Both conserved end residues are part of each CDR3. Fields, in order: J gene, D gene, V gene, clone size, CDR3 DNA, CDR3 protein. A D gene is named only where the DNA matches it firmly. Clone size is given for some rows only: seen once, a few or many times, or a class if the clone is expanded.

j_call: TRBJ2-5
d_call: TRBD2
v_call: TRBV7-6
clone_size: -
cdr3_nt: TGTGCCAGCAGCTGGACTAGCGGGGGGGAAGAGACCCAGTACTTC
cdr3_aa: CASSWTSGGEETQYF

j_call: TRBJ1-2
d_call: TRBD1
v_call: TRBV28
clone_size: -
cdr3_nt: TGTGCCAGCAGAGGACGGACAGGCCCAGCACTCTATGGCTACACCTTC
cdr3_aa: CASRGRTGPALYGYTF

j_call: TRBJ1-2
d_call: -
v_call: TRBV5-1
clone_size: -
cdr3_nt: TGCGCCAGCAGCTTGGACCCAGGTACTAACTATGGCTACACCTTC
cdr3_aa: CASSLDPGTNYGYTF

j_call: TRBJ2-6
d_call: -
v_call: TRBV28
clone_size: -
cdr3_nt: TGTGCCAGCAGCCTCACAGGCCCCAGCTCTGGGGCCAACGTCCTGACTTTC
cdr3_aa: CASSLTGPSSGANVLTF

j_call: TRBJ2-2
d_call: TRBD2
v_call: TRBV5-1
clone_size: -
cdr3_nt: TGCGCCAGCAGCTCGGGAGGGCCGTTTGCCGGGGAGCTGTTTTTT
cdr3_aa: CASSSGGPFAGELFF

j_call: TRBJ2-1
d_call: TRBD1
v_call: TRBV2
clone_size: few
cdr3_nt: TGTGCCAGCAGTGAACAGGGGGCTCTCTACAATGAGCAGTTCTTC
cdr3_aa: CASSEQGALYNEQFF

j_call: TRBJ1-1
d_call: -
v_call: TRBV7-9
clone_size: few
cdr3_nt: TGTGCCAGCAGCTTAGTAGGGGGAATGAACACTGAAGCTTTCTTT
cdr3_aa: CASSLVGGMNTEAFF

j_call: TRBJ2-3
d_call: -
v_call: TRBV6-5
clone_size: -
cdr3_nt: TGTGCCAGCAAAATGACAGTTACTAGCACAGATACGCAGTATTTT
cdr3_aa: CASKMTVTSTDTQYF

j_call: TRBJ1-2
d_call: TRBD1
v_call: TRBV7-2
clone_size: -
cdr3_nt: TGTGCCAGCAGGTTGGGGGCAGGGGGGTCCTATGGCTACACCTTC
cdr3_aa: CASRLGAGGSYGYTF

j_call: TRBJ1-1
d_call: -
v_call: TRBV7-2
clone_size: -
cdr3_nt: TGTGCCAGCAGCTTAGCGGTGCAGGGAAAAGCTTTCTTT
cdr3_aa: CASSLAVQGKAFF

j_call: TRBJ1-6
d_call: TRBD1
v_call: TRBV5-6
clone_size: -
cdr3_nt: TGTGCCAGCAGCTTCCCCGCGACAGGGACTTATAATTCACCCCTCCACTTT
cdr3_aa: CASSFPATGTYNSPLHF

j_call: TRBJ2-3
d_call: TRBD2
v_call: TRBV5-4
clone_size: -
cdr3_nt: TGTGCCAGCAGCTTTTCTAGCGGGGGGGTGGGGGATACGCAGTATTTT
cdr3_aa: CASSFSSGGVGDTQYF

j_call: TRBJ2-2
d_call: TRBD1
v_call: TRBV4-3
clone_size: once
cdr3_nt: TGCGCCAGCAGCCGACGGGACAGACCGAACACCGGGGAGCTGTTTTTT
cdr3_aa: CASSRRDRPNTGELFF

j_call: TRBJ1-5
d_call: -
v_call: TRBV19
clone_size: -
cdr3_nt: TGTGCCAGTAGTTGGGGGCAGGGGTCCAATCAGCCCCAGCATTTT
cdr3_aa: CASSWGQGSNQPQHF

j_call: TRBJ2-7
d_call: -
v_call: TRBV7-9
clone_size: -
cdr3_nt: TGTGCCAGCAGCTTAATAAGGAGCTCCTACGAGCAGTACTTC
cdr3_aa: CASSLIRSSYEQYF

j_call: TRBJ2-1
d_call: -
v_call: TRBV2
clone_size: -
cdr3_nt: TGTGCCAGCCGAGTTGGAGGGAACGATGAGCAGTTCTTC
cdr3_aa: CASRVGGNDEQFF

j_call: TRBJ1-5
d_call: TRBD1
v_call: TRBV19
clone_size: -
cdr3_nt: TGTGCCAGTAGACAGGGGACCAATCAGCCCCAGCATTTT
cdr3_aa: CASRQGTNQPQHF

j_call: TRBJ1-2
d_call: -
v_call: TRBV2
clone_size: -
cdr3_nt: TGTGCCAGCAAGGTCGAGGGAGCTAACTATGGCTACACCTTC
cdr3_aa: CASKVEGANYGYTF

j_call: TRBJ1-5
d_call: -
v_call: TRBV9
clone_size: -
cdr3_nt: TGTGCCAGCAGCGGAGGGGGTTTGCAGCCCCAGCATTTT
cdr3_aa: CASSGGGLQPQHF

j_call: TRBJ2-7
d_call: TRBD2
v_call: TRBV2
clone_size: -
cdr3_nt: TGTGCCAGCAGTGTGGCGACTAGCGGGAGAAGCGAGCAGTACTTC
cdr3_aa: CASSVATSGRSEQYF

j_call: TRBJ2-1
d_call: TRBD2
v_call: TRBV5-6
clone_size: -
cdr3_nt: TGTGCCAGCAGCCATACGTCTTGGACTAGCGGGGCTTCACATGAGCAGTTCTTC
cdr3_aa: CASSHTSWTSGASHEQFF

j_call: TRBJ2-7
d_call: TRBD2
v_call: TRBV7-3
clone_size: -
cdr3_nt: TGTGCCAGCAGCTTAACGGGAGGGGTGGACACCTACGAGCAGTACTTC
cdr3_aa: CASSLTGGVDTYEQYF

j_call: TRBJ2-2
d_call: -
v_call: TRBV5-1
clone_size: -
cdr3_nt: TGCGCCAGCAGCTTGTCGAGCACCGGGGAGCTGTTTTTT
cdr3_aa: CASSLSSTGELFF

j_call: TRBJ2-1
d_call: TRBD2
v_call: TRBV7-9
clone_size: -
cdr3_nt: TGTGCCAGCAGCCCCCGGGAGCGGGGAAACTTAGAGCAGTTCTTC
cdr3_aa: CASSPRERGNLEQFF

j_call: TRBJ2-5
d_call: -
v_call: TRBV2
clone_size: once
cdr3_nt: TGTGCCAGCAGTGAAGGTCCGCCAGGGCGAGAGACCCAGTACTTC
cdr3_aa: CASSEGPPGRETQYF

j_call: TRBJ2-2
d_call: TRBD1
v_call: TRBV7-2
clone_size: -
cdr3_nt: TGTGCCAGCAGCTGGGACAGACCCACCGGGGAGCTGTTTTTT
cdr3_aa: CASSWDRPTGELFF